This T cell receptor beta chain emerged from a study of cytomegalovirus exposure and HLA in healthy donors. The PCR ran on 60 Vbeta and 13 Jbeta primers. Assay: immunoSEQ multiplex PCR; the TCRdb copy retains only in-frame clones and omits some. The sample records under 150,000 clones, around four fifths being singletons. Findings of the study overall: A previous analysis found most TCR beta V segments productive roughly 87% or roughly 30% of the time.

There are 13 residues in the CDR3. Trimming took off 4 bases at V and 4 bases at J, with 10 bases between the two ends. Germline CDR1 ENHRY, CDR2 SYGVKD. Note on this clone: Its target is not known.

The chain combines TRBV10-3 with TRBJ1-2; a weak D match, TRBD1 (5 bases). The origin of this receptor is a boy aged 2 to 10 in good health and CMV-seronegative. Material: PBMCs. CDR3 protein: CAISGRDFYGYTF. CDR3 nucleotide sequence: TGTGCCATCAGTGGCCGGGACTTCTATGGCTACACCTTC.